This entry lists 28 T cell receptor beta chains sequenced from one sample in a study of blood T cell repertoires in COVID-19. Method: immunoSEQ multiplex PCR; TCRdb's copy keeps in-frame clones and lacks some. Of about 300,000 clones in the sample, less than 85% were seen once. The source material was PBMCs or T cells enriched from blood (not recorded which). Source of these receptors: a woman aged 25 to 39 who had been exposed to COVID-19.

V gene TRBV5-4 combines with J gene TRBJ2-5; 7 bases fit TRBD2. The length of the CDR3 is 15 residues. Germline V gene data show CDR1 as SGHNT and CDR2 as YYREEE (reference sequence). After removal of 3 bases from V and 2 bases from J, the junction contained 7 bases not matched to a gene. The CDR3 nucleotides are TGTGCCAGCAGCTCACCTCTGGGAGGGCAAGAGACCCAGTACTTC. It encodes CASSSPLGGQETQYF.

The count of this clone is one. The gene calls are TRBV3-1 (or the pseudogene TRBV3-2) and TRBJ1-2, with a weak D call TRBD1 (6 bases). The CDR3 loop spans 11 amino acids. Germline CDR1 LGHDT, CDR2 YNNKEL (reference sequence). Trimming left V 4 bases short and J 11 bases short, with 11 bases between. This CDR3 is CASSLYRDYTF. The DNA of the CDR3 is TGTGCCAGCAGCCTGTACAGGGATTACACCTTC.

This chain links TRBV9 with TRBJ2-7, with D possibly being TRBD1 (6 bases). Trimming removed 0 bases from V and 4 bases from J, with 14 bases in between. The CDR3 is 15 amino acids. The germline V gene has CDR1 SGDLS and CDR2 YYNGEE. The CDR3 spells CASSVEQGLSYEQYF. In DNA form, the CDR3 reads TGTGCCAGCAGCGTAGAACAGGGTCTCTCGTACGAGCAGTACTTC.

This CDR3 reads CASSYQTGGRGEQYF. The CDR3 bases are TGTGCCAGCAGTTACCAGACGGGAGGGCGGGGCGAGCAGTACTTC. The rearrangement uses TRBV6-5 and TRBJ2-7; 8 nucleotides align to TRBD2. Unmatched junction bases numbered 9, after V lost 2 bases and J lost 6 bases. CDR3 size: 15 residues. Germline CDR1 is MNHEY and CDR2 is SVGAGI.

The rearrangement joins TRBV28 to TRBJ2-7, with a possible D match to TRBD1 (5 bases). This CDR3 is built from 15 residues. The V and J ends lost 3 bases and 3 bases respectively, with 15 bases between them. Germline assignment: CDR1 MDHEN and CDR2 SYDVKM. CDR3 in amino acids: CASSLGRQGFYEQYF. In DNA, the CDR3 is TGTGCCAGCAGTTTGGGTCGGCAGGGTTTCTACGAGCAGTACTTC.

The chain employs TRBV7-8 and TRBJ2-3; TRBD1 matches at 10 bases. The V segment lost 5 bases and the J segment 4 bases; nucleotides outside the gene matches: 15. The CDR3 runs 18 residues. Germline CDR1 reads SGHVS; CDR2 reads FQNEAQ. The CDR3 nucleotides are TGTGCCAGCAGCCTAGGGTCGGGACAGGGGAGGAAGGCAGATACGCAGTATTTT. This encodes CASSLGSGQGRKADTQYF.

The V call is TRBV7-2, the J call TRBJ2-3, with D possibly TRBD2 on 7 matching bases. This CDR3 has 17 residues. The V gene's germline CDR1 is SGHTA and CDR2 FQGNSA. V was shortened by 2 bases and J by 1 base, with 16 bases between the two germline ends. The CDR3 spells CASSLLVGGRGTDTQYF. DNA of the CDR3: TGTGCCAGCAGCTTATTGGTGGGGGGGCGGGGCACAGATACGCAGTATTTT.

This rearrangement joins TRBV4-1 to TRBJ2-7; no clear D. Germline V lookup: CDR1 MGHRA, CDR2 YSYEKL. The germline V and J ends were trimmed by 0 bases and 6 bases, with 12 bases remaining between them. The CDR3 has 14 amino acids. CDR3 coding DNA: TGCGCCAGCAGCCAAGATCCGCGAGTTTCCGAGCAGTACTTC. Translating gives CASSQDPRVSEQYF.

CDR3 in amino acids: CASSLQGPANQPQHF. Written as DNA, the CDR3 is TGTGCCAGCAGTTTGCAGGGGCCTGCCAATCAGCCCCAGCATTTT. The V and J genes are TRBV28 and TRBJ1-5; possibly TRBD1 for D (6 bases). Trimming stripped 3 bases from V and 3 bases from J, with 12 bases between. CDR3 length: 15 residues. Germline V CDR1 and CDR2: MDHEN, SYDVKM.

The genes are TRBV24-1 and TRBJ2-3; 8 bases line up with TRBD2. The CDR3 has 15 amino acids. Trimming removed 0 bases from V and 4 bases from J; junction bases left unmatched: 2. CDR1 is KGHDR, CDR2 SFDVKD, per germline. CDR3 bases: TGTGCCACCAGTGATTTGACGGGGGGGCCAGATACGCAGTATTTT. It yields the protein CATSDLTGGPDTQYF.

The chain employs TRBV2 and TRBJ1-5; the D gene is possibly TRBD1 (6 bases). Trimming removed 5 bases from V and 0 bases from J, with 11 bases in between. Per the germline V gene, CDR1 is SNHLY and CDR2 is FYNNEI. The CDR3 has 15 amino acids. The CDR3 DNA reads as TGTGCCAGCAGTAGACAGGCCGATAGCAATCAGCCCCAGCATTTT. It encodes CASSRQADSNQPQHF.

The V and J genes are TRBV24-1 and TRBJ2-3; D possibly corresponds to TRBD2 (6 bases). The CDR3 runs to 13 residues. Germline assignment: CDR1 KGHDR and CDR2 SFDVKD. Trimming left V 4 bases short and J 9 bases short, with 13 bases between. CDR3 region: CATSELLGGTQYF. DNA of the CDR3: TGTGCCACCAGTGAACTGCTTGGAGGGACGCAGTATTTT.

The CDR3 sequence is CASSIVGTGEDQPQHF. The DNA of the CDR3 is TGTGCCAGTAGTATAGTGGGGACAGGGGAGGACCAGCCCCAGCATTTT. The chain uses TRBV19 and TRBJ1-5; 10 bases agree with TRBD1. With 1 base clipped from V and 7 bases from J, the junction kept 7 bases outside the gene matches. There are 16 residues in the CDR3. Looked up from germline, CDR1 is LNHDA and CDR2 is SQIVND (reference sequence).

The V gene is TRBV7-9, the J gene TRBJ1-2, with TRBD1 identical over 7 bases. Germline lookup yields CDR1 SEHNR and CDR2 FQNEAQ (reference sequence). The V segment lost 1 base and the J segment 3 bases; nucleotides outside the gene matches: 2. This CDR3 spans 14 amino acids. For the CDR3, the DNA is TGTGCCAGCAGCTTAGAGACAGGGCACTATGGCTACACCTTC. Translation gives CASSLETGHYGYTF.

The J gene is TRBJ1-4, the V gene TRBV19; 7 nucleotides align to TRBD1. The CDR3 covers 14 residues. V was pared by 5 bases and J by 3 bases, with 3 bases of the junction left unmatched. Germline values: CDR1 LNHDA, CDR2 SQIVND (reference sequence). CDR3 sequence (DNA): TGTGCCAGTAGTTTCGGGACAGCTAATGAAAAACTGTTTTTT. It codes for CASSFGTANEKLFF.

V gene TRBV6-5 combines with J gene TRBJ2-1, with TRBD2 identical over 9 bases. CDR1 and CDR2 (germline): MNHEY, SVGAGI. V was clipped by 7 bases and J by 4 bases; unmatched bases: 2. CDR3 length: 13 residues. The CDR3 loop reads CASMGLAYNEQFF. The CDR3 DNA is TGTGCCAGCATGGGACTAGCATACAATGAGCAGTTCTTC.

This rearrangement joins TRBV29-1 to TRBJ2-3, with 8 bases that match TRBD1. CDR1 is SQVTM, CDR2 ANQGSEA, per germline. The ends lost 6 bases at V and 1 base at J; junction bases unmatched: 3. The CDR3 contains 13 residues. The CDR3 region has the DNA TGCAGCGTGATGACAGGGGGCACAGATACGCAGTATTTT. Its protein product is CSVMTGGTDTQYF.

This chain's CDR3 is CASSEARGARYEQYF. CDR3 coding DNA: TGTGCCAGCAGTGAAGCGCGGGGGGCGAGATACGAGCAGTACTTC. V usage is TRBV6-1 and J usage is TRBJ2-7; TRBD2 matches at 8 bases. CDR3 length: 15 amino acids. CDR1 and CDR2 from the germline V gene are MNHNS and SASEGT. V shed 0 bases, J shed 4 bases, and the junction held 5 bases outside the gene matches.

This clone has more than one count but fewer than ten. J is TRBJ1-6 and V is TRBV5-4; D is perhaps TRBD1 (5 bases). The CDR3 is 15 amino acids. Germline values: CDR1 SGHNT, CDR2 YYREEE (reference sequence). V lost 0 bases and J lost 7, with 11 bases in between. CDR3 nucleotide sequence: TGTGCCAGCAGCTTGGTAGGGGTAGTAAATTCACCCCTCCACTTT. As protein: CASSLVGVVNSPLHF.

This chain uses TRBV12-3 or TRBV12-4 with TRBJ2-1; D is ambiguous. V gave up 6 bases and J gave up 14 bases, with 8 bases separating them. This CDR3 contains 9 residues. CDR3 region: CASSDPKFF. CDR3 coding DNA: TGTGCCAGCAGCGATCCTAAGTTCTTC.

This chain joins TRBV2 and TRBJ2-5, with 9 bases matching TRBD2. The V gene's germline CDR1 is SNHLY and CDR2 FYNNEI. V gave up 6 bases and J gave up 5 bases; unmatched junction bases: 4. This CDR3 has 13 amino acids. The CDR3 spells CASSGTSTETQYF. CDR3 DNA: TGTGCCAGCAGCGGGACTAGCACGGAGACCCAGTACTTC.

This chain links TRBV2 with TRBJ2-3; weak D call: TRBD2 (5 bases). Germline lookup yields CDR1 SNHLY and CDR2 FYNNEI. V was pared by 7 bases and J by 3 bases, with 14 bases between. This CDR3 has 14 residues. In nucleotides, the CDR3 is TGTGCCAGCATCGTTGAGGGAGCGACAGATACGCAGTATTTT. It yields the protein CASIVEGATDTQYF.

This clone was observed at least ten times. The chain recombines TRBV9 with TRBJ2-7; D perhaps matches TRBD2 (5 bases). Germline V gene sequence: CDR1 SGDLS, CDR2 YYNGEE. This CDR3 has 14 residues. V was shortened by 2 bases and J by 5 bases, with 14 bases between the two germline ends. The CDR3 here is CASSVGLLDHEQYF. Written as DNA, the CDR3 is TGTGCCAGCAGCGTCGGCCTACTAGACCACGAGCAGTACTTC.

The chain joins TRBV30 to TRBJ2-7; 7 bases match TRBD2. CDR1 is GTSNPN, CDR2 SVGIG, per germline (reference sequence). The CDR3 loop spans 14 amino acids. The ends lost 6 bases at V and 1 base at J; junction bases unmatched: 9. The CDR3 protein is CACERGGGSYEQYF. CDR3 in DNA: TGTGCCTGTGAGAGAGGCGGGGGTTCCTACGAGCAGTACTTC.

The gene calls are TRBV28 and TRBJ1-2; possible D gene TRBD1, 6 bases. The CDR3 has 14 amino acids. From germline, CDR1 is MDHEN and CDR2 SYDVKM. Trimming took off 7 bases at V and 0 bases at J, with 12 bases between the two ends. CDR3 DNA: TGTGCCAGCACCCCATGGACAGCTAACTATGGCTACACCTTC. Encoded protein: CASTPWTANYGYTF.

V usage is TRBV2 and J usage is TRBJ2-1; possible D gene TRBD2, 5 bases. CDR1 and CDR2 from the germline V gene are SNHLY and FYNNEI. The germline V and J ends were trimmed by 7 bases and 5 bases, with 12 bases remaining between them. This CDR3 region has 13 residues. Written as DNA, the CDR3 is TGTGCCAGCAAGGAGGCAGAGAACAATGAGCAGTTCTTC. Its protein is CASKEAENNEQFF.

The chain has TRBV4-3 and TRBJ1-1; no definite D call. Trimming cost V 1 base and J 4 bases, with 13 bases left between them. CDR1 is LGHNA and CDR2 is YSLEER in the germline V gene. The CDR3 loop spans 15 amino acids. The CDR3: CASSQAAAPGTEAFF. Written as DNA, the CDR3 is TGCGCCAGCAGCCAAGCGGCAGCCCCGGGCACTGAAGCTTTCTTT.

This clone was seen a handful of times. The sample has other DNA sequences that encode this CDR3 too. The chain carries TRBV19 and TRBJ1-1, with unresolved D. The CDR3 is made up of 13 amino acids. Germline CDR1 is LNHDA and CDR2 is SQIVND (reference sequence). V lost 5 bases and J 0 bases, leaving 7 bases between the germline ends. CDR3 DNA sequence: TGTGCCAGTAGTCCGTACATGAACACTGAAGCTTTCTTT. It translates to CASSPYMNTEAFF.